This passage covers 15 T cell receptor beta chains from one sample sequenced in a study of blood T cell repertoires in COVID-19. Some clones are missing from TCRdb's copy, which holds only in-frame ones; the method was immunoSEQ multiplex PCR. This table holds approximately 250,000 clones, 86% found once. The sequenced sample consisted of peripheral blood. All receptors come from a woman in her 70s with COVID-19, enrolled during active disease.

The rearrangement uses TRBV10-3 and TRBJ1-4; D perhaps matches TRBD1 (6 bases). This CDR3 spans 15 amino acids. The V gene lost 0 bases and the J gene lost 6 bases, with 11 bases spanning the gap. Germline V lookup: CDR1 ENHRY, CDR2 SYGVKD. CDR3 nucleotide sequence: TGTGCCATCAGTGAGTCCAACAGGGAAGATGAAAAACTGTTTTTT. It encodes CAISESNREDEKLFF.

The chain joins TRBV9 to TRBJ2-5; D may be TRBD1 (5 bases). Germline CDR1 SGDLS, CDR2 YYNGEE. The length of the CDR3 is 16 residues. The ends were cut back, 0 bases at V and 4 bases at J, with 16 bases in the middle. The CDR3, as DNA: TGTGCCAGCAGCGTAGCCCACCAGGGTATGGGAGAGACCCAGTACTTC. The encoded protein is CASSVAHQGMGETQYF.

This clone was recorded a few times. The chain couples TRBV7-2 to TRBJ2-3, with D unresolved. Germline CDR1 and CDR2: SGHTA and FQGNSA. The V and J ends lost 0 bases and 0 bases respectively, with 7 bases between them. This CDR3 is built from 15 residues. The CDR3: CASSLASTSTDTQYF. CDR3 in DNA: TGTGCCAGCAGCTTAGCGAGTACTAGCACAGATACGCAGTATTTT.

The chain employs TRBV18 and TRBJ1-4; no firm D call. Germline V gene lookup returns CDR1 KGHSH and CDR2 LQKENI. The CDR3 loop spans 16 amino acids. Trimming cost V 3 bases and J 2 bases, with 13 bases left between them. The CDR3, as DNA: TGTGCCAGCTCACCGGTCATTCAGTCTACTAATGAAAAACTGTTTTTT. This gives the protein CASSPVIQSTNEKLFF.

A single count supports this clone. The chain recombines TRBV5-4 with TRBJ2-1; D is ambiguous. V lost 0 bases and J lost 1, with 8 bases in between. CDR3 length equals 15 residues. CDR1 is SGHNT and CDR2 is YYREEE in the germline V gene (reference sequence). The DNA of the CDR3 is TGTGCCAGCAGCTTGGGTGAGGTTTCCTACAATGAGCAGTTCTTC. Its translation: CASSLGEVSYNEQFF.

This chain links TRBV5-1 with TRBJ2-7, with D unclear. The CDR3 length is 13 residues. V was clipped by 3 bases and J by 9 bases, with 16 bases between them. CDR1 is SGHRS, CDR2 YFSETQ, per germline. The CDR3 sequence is CASSSNIQVRQYF. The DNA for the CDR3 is TGCGCCAGCAGCTCCAACATCCAGGTCCGGCAGTACTTC.

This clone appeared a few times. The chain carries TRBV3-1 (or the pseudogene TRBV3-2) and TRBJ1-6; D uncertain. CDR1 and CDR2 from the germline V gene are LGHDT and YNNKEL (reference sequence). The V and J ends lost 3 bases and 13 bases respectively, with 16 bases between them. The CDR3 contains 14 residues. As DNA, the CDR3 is TGTGCCAGCAGCCATAACACGGGTTTTTCGCCCCTCCACTTT. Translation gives CASSHNTGFSPLHF.

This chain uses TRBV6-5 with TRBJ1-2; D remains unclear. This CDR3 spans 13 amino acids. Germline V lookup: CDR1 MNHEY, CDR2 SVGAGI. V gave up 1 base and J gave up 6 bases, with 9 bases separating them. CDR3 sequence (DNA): TGTGCCAGCAGTTACTTAAGAGGAAATGGCTACACCTTC. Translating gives CASSYLRGNGYTF.

Written as DNA, the CDR3 is TGTGCCAGCTCACCACTAGCATCAGAAGAGACCCAGTACTTC. It codes for CASSPLASEETQYF. The V and J genes are TRBV18 and TRBJ2-5, with D uncertain. Deletions cut 1 base from V and 3 bases from J, with 9 bases between. This CDR3 spans 14 amino acids. Per the germline V gene, CDR1 is KGHSH and CDR2 is LQKENI. Supplemented by reference TRBV18 and TRBJ2-5, the full variable domain reads NAGVMQNPRHLVRRRGQEARLRCSPMKGHSHVYWYRQLPEEGLKFMVYLQKENIIDESGMPKERFSAEFPKEGPSILRIQQVVRGDSAAYFCASSPLASEETQYFGPGTRLLVL.

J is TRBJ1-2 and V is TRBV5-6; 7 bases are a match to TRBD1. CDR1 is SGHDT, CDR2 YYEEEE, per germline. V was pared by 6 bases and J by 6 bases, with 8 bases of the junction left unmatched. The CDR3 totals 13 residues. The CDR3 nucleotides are TGTGCCAGCAAAAAGGGGGCTCAGGATGGCTACACCTTC. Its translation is CASKKGAQDGYTF.

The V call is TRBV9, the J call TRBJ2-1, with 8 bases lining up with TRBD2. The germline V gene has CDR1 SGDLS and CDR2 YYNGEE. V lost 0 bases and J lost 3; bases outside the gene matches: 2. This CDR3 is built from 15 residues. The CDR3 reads CASSVVAGGYNEQFF. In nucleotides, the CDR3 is TGTGCCAGCAGCGTAGTCGCGGGGGGCTACAATGAGCAGTTCTTC.

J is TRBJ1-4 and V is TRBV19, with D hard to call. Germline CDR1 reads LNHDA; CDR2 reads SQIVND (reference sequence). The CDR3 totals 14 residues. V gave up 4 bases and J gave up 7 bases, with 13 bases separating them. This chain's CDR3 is CASSTMVVAEKLFF. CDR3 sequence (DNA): TGTGCCAGTAGTACTATGGTAGTAGCTGAAAAACTGTTTTTT.

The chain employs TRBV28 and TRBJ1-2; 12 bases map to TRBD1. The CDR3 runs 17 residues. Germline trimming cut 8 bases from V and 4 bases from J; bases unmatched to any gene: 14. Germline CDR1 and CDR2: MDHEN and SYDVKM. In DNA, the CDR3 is TGTGCCAGCTGCGGTCCGGGACAGGGGGCGTGGAGCTATGGCTACACCTTC. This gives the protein CASCGPGQGAWSYGYTF.

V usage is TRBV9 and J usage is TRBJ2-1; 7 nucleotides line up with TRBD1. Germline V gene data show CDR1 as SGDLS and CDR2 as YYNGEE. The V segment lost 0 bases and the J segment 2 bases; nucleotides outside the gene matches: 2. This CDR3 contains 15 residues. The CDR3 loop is CASSVVQGAYNEQFF. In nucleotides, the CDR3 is TGTGCCAGCAGCGTAGTGCAGGGGGCCTACAATGAGCAGTTCTTC.

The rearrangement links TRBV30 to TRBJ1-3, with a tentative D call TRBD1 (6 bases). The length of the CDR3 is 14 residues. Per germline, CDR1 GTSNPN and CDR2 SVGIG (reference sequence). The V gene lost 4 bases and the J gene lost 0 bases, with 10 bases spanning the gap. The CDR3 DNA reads TGTGCCTGGATTAACAGGGACTCTGGAAACACCATATATTTT. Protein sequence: CAWINRDSGNTIYF.